Listed here are 6 T cell receptor beta chains from one sample, sequenced in a study of OX40 agonist ivuxolimab in advanced cancers. TCRdb's copy holds only in-frame clones and misses some; the assay was immunoSEQ multiplex PCR. Among 55,000 to 70,000 clones listed, roughly 85% were seen once. Sequenced here: CD4+ or CD8+ T cells sorted from blood, sampled in a trial of the OX40 agonist ivuxolimab. The source is an adult with an advanced solid tumor such as melanoma, head and neck, liver or kidney cancer.

The chain uses TRBV15 and TRBJ2-3, with D possibly matching TRBD2 (6 bases). The germline V and J ends were trimmed by 0 bases and 2 bases, with 15 bases remaining between them. The germline gives CDR1 LNHNV, CDR2 YYDKDF (reference sequence). This CDR3 contains 17 residues. CDR3 loop: CATSRDGAAGSTDTQYF. CDR3 in DNA: TGTGCCACCAGCAGAGATGGGGCGGCGGGGTCCACAGATACGCAGTATTTT.

The V and J genes are TRBV10-2 and TRBJ2-2; D unresolved. Per the germline V gene, CDR1 is WSHSY and CDR2 is SAAADI. CDR3 size: 13 residues. V was cut by 2 bases and J by 6 bases, with 7 bases left in between. The CDR3 spells CASSERRAGELFF. As DNA, the CDR3 is TGCGCCAGCAGTGAGCGCCGGGCCGGGGAGCTGTTTTTT.

This chain links TRBV28 with TRBJ2-7; 9 positions match TRBD1. The CDR3 covers 15 residues. Germline loops: CDR1 MDHEN, CDR2 SYDVKM. The ends lost 10 bases at V and 5 bases at J; junction bases unmatched: 15. CDR3 residues: CATQSLGQGEDEQYF. The DNA for the CDR3 is TGTGCCACTCAATCTTTGGGACAGGGTGAGGACGAGCAGTACTTC.

The chain joins TRBV19 to TRBJ1-5; perhaps TRBD1 as D (5 bases). V was shortened by 3 bases and J by 4 bases, with 7 bases between the two germline ends. The length of the CDR3 is 13 residues. The germline gives CDR1 LNHDA, CDR2 SQIVND (reference sequence). In nucleotides, the CDR3 is TGTGCCAGTAGTATGTGGGGGAATCAGCCCCAGCATTTT. Protein product: CASSMWGNQPQHF. The full variable domain, its missing parts supplied by reference TRBV19 and TRBJ1-5, is DGGITQSPKYLFRKEGQNVTLSCEQNLNHDAMYWYRQDPGQGLRLIYYSQIVNDFQKGDIAEGYSVSREKKESFPLTVTSAQKNPTAFYLCASSMWGNQPQHFGDGTRLSIL.

The rearrangement joins TRBV6-6 to TRBJ2-7, with a tentative D call TRBD1 (6 bases). From germline, CDR1 is MNHNY and CDR2 SVGAGI (reference sequence). The germline V and J ends were trimmed by 0 bases and 2 bases, with 14 bases remaining between them. The CDR3 length is 16 residues. The CDR3: CASSYSFVQGAYEQYF. The CDR3 DNA is TGTGCCAGCAGTTACTCCTTCGTACAGGGAGCCTACGAGCAGTACTTC.

The CDR3 nucleotides are TGTGCCAGCAGCGCTCCCGGGTACGAGCAGTACTTC. Its translation: CASSAPGYEQYF. This chain uses TRBV6-6 with TRBJ2-7; D ambiguous. This CDR3 region has 12 residues. Germline CDR1 is MNHNY and CDR2 is SVGAGI (reference sequence). V gave up 6 bases and J gave up 4 bases, with 10 bases separating them.